This T cell receptor beta chain derives from a study of neurological immune-mediated disorders. Study conclusions and caveats: CDR3 amino acid sequences found in expanded clones were never shared across subjects, suggesting private repertoires in all groups.

This clonotype was recorded at least ten times. Its antigen remains unknown. Template-switch 5'RACE cDNA synthesis added a 10-nucleotide unique molecular identifier. Over 200 million TCR-beta sequences from 15-18 subjects were obtained in each sequencing run. From the 5' RACE reads, TCRdb called clonotypes with MiXCR, one entry per CDR3 protein. The data contain tens of thousands of distinct CDR3 sequences, more than 9% of them singletons. Sorted libraries drew on 850,000 to 1,000,000 CD4+ or CD8+ T cells. V lost 7 bases, J lost 8 bases, and 8 bases stayed unmatched. The CDR3 is made up of 13 amino acids. Germline V lookup: CDR1 LNHDA, CDR2 SQIVND (reference sequence).

Sequenced input: CD4+ T cells from blood. The J gene is TRBJ2-1, the V gene TRBV19, with TRBD1 matching over 7 bases. The source of this sequence is a woman aged 25 to 39 with HTLV-1-associated myelopathy (HAM/TSP). In nucleotides, the CDR3 is TGTGCCAGTAAGGGGGCGTTATTGCATGAGCAGTTCTTC. Amino acids: CASKGALLHEQFF.